This T cell receptor beta chain derives from a study of OX40 agonist ivuxolimab in advanced cancers. Study details: Age averaged 60 years (range about 23 to 85), and 80% to 90% were male. Of the participants, under 50% had some prior anti-PD-1, anti-PD-L1 or anti-CTLA-4 therapy, which was allowed.

V was trimmed by 5 bases and J by 4 bases, leaving 11 bases between them. Germline lookup yields CDR1 SGHVS and CDR2 FNYEAQ. The CDR3 is 13 residues long. Autoimmune disease history or systemic immunosuppression led to patient exclusion. General observations from the study: At doses 0.1 to 3.0 mg/kg, CD4+ and CD8+ clones expanded.

Details on this clone: What it binds is unknown.

The table came from immunoSEQ multiplex PCR; TCRdb's copy has only in-frame clones and leaves some out. The sample holds around 93,000 clones, 80% to 90% seen once. J is TRBJ1-2 and V is TRBV7-6; D uncertain. The sample in question was CD4+ or CD8+ T cells sorted from blood, obtained in a trial of the OX40 agonist ivuxolimab. The source of this sequence is an adult with an advanced solid tumor such as melanoma, head and neck, liver or kidney cancer. The CDR3 spells CASSPVAAYGYTF. The CDR3, as DNA: TGTGCCAGCAGCCCAGTGGCGGCCTATGGCTACACCTTC. Variable domain in full (rest from reference TRBV7-6 and TRBJ1-2): GAGVSQSPRYKVTKRGQDVALRCDPISGHVSLYWYRQALGQGPEFLTYFNYEAQQDKSGLPNDRFSAERPEGSISTLTIQRTEQRDSAMYRCASSPVAAYGYTFGSGTRLTVV.